This TCR beta chain was documented in a study of T cells in Graves' hyperthyroidism and ophthalmopathy. It was RNA transcripts that yielded the amplified TCR beta CDR3 regions. When the TCR CDR3 underwent first-round RT-PCR, the HTBI primer set was used. TCRdb independently ran MiXCR on the multiplex PCR reads; one entry per CDR3 protein. This sample has fewer than 250,000 distinct CDR3 sequences, with roughly 15% found just once. This clonotype was picked up a small number of times. The CDR3 has 17 amino acids. The junction had 6 bases not matched to a gene; V was cut back by 2 bases and J by 0 bases. Germline V gene sequence: CDR1 MNHNY, CDR2 SVGAGI (reference sequence).

This clonotype was obtained from a woman aged 18-35 years with Graves' ophthalmopathy. The chain has TRBV6-6 and TRBJ2-4; 8 bases line up with TRBD1. The sequencing input was blood. DNA of the CDR3: TGTGCCAGCAGTTACGGGACAGGATCCTTAGCCAAAAACATTCAGTACTTC. Translation gives CASSYGTGSLAKNIQYF.